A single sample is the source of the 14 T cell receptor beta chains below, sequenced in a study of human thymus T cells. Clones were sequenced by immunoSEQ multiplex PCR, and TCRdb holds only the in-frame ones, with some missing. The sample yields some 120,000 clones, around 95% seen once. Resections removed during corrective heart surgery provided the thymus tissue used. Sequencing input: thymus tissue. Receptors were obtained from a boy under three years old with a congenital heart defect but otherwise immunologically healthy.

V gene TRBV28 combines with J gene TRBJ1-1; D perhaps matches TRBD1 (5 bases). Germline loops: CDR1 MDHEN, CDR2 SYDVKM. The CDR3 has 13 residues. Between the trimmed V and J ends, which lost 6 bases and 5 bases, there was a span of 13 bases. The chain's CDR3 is CASSQWGRTEAFF. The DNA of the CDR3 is TGTGCCAGCAGCCAATGGGGGAGGACTGAAGCTTTCTTT. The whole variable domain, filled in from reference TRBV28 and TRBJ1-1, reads DVKVTQSSRYLVKRTGEKVFLECVQDMDHENMFWYRQDPGLGLRLIYFSYDVKMKEKGDIPEGYSVSREKKERFSLILESASTNQTSMYLCASSQWGRTEAFFGQGTRLTVV.

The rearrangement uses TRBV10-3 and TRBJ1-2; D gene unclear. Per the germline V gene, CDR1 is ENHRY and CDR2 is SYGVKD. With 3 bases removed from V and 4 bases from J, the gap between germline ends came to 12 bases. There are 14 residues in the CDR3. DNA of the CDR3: TGTGCCATCAGTGAATCTATGGGGTTCTATGGCTACACCTTC. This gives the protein CAISESMGFYGYTF.

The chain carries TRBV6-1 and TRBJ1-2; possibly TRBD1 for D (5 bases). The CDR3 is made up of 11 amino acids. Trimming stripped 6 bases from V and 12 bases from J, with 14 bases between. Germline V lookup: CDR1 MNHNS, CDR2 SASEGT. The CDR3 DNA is TGTGCCAGCAGAAAGGACAAAATTGACACCTTC. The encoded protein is CASRKDKIDTF.

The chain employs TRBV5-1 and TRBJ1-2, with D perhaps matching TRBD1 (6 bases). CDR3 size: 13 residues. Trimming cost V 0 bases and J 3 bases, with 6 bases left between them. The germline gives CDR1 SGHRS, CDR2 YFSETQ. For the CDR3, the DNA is TGCGCCAGCAGCTTGGAGGGGGACTATGGCTACACCTTC. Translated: CASSLEGDYGYTF.

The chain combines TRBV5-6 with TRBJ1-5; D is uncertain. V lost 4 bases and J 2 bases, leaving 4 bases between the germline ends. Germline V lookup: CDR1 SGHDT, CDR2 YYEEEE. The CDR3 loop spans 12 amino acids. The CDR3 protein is CASSGGNQPQHF. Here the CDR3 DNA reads TGTGCCAGCAGCGGGGGCAATCAGCCCCAGCATTTT.

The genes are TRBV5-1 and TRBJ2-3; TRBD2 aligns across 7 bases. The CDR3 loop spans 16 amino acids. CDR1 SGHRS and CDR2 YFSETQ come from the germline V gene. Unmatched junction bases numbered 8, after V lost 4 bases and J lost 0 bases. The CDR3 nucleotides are TGCGCCAGCAGCGTTAGGGACTATCCCAGCACAGATACGCAGTATTTT. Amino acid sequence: CASSVRDYPSTDTQYF.

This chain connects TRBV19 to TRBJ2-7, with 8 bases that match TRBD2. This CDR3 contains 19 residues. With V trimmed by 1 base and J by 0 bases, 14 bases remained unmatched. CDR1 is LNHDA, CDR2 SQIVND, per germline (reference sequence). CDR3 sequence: CASSIAASGPNSSSYEQYF. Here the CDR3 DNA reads TGTGCCAGTAGTATAGCAGCTAGCGGGCCCAATTCCAGCTCCTACGAGCAGTACTTC.

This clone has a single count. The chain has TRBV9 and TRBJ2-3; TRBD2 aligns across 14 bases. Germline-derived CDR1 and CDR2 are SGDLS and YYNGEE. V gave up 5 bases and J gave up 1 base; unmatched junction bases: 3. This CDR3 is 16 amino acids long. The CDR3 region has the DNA TGTGCCAGCAGTCCGGGACTAGCGGGGGGCACAGATACGCAGTATTTT. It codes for CASSPGLAGGTDTQYF.

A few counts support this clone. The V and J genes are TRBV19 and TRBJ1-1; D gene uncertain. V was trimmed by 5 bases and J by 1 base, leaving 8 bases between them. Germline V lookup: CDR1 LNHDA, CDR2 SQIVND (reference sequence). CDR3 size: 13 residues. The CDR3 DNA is TGTGCCAGTAGTCGGACGGCGAACACTGAAGCTTTCTTT. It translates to CASSRTANTEAFF.

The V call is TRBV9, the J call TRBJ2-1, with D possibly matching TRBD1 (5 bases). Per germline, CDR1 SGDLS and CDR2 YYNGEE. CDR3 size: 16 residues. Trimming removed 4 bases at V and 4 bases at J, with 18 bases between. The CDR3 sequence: CASSLTGSADYNEQFF. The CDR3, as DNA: TGTGCCAGCAGCTTAACAGGAAGTGCGGATTACAATGAGCAGTTCTTC. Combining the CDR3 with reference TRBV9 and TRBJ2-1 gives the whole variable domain DSGVTQTPKHLITATGQRVTLRCSPRSGDLSVYWYQQSLDQGLQFLIQYYNGEERAKGNILERFSAQQFPDLHSELNLSSLELGDSALYFCASSLTGSADYNEQFFGPGTRLTVL.

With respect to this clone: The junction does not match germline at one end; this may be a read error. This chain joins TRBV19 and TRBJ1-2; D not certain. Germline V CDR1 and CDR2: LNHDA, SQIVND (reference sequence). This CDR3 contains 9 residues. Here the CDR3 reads CASSIYSPF. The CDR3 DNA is TGTGCCAGTAGTATCTACTCCCCCTTC. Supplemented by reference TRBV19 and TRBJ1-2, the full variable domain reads DGGITQSPKYLFRKEGQNVTLSCEQNLNHDAMYWYRQDPGQGLRLIYYSQIVNDFQKGDIAEGYSVSREKKESFPLTVTSAQKNPTAFYLCASSIYSPFGSGTRLTVV.

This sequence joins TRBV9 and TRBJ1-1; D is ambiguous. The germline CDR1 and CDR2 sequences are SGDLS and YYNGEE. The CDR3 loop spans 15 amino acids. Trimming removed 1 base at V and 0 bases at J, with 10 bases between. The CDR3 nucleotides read TGTGCCAGCAGCGTATTAACGGTAATGAACACTGAAGCTTTCTTT. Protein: CASSVLTVMNTEAFF.

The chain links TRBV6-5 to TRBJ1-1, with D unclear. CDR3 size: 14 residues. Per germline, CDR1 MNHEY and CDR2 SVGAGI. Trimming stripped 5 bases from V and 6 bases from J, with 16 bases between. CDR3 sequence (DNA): TGTGCCAGCAGTCCGTACACCCCTAAGGCTGAAGCTTTCTTT. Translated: CASSPYTPKAEAFF.

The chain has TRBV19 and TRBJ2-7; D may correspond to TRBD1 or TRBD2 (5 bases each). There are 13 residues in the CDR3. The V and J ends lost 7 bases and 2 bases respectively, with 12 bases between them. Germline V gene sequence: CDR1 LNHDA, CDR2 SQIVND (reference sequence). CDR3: CASKGTETYEQYF. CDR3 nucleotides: TGTGCCAGTAAAGGGACGGAAACCTACGAGCAGTACTTC.